This T cell receptor (beta chain) was observed in a study of blood T cell repertoires in COVID-19. The CDR3 runs 14 residues. Per germline, CDR1 ENHRY and CDR2 SYGVKD. Trimming removed 5 bases from V and 0 bases from J, with 10 bases in between. Sequencing used immunoSEQ multiplex PCR; TCRdb keeps in-frame clones, though not all of them. This table has 140,000 or so clones, approximately 83% appearing once. The gene calls are TRBV10-3 and TRBJ1-2; D remains unclear. The sample consisted of PBMCs or T cells enriched from blood (not recorded which). The TCR originated in a man aged 45-65 years who had recovered from COVID-19. In nucleotides, the CDR3 is TGTGCCATCAGTATTGACACTTCTAACTATGGCTACACCTTC. Translated, it gives CAISIDTSNYGYTF.